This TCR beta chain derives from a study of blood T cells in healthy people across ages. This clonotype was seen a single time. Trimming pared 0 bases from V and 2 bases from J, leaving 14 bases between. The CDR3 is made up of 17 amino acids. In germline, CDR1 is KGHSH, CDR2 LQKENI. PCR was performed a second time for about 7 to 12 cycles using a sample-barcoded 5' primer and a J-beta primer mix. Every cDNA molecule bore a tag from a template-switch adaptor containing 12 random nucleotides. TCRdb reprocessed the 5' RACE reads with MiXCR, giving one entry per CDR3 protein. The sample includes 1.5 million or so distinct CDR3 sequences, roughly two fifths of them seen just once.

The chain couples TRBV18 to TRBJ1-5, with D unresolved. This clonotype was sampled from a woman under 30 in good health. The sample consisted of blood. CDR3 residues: CASSPPGSRRGNQPQHF. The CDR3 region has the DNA TGTGCCAGCTCACCACCGGGCTCGAGACGGGGCAATCAGCCCCAGCATTTT.